The 15 T cell receptor beta chains reported below all come from one sample, sequenced in a study of vaccination effects on CD4 cells after COVID-19. Profiled with immunoSEQ multiplex PCR; TCRdb holds only in-frame clones, not every one. Among 32,000 or so clones, approximately 71% were seen once, and the ten largest hold under 4.5%. Culture proceeded for 10 days, and CD4+ T cells were then isolated. These receptors have no identified antigens. Sample: CD4+ T cells from PBMCs cultured without peptide, taken before COVID-19 vaccination. These receptors were obtained from a human donor who received a COVID-19 vaccine.

V usage is TRBV13 and J usage is TRBJ2-5; 8 bases match TRBD1. The CDR3 contains 17 residues. The V segment lost 6 bases and the J segment 3 bases; nucleotides outside the gene matches: 15. CDR1 and CDR2 (germline): PRHDT, FYEKMQ (reference sequence). CDR3 loop: CASSPPGQAGREETQYF. The DNA of the CDR3 is TGTGCCAGCAGTCCCCCGGGACAGGCGGGTAGGGAAGAGACCCAGTACTTC.

This chain links TRBV24-1 with TRBJ2-7; D not certain. V dropped 0 bases and J dropped 5 bases, with 7 bases sitting between them. The CDR3 extends over 13 amino acids. Germline loops: CDR1 KGHDR, CDR2 SFDVKD. CDR3 DNA: TGTGCCACCAGTGATTTGAGCCACGACGAGCAGTACTTC. Encoded protein: CATSDLSHDEQYF.

This rearrangement joins TRBV30 to TRBJ2-5; maybe TRBD2 (6 bases). Germline values: CDR1 GTSNPN, CDR2 SVGIG (reference sequence). Trimming pared 3 bases from V and 2 bases from J, leaving 10 bases between. The CDR3 runs 13 residues. The CDR3 DNA follows: TGTGCCTGGAGCGGGGACTTTCAAGAGACCCAGTACTTC. The encoded protein is CAWSGDFQETQYF.

The rearrangement uses TRBV29-1 and TRBJ2-3; possibly TRBD1 or TRBD2 for D (6 bases each). V shed 6 bases and J shed 5 bases, with 21 bases lying between them. Per the germline V gene, CDR1 is SQVTM and CDR2 is ANQGSEA. This CDR3 contains 15 residues. The CDR3 coding sequence is TGCAGCGTCGCCGGGGGCCCCTTCCCCCGAGATACGCAGTATTTT. Translating gives CSVAGGPFPRDTQYF.

J is TRBJ2-3 and V is TRBV5-1, with TRBD2 identical over 7 bases. The length of the CDR3 is 16 residues. Germline CDR1 and CDR2: SGHRS and YFSETQ. With 4 bases clipped from V and 0 bases from J, the junction kept 8 bases outside the gene matches. The CDR3 coding sequence is TGCGCCAGCAGCGGGGGGACTAACCCTAGCACAGATACGCAGTATTTT. Its translation is CASSGGTNPSTDTQYF.

V and J are TRBV7-9 and TRBJ2-1; D is unclear. CDR1 is SEHNR and CDR2 is FQNEAQ in the germline V gene (reference sequence). Between the trimmed V and J ends, which lost 2 bases and 7 bases, there was a span of 12 bases. This CDR3 has 14 amino acids. The CDR3 reads CASSLSVEVNEQFF. The CDR3 DNA reads as TGTGCCAGCAGCTTATCAGTCGAAGTGAATGAGCAGTTCTTC.

The chain couples TRBV5-1 to TRBJ2-5; the D is unclear. V was trimmed by 7 bases and J by 3 bases, leaving 19 bases between them. CDR1 and CDR2 (germline): SGHRS, YFSETQ. The CDR3 has 15 residues. The CDR3 DNA is TGCGCCAGCTCCTACCATTCTAGTGAAAAAGAGACCCAGTACTTC. Residues: CASSYHSSEKETQYF.

V and J are TRBV3-1 (or the pseudogene TRBV3-2) and TRBJ2-1; no firm D call. Germline CDR1 is LGHDT and CDR2 is YNNKEL (reference sequence). CDR3 size: 15 residues. V gave up 1 base and J gave up 6 bases, with 13 bases separating them. The CDR3 loop reads CASSQVLVRINEQFF. CDR3 coding DNA: TGTGCCAGCAGCCAAGTGCTTGTTAGGATCAATGAGCAGTTCTTC.

This sequence joins TRBV7-9 and TRBJ2-7; maybe TRBD2 (7 bases). Germline CDR1 reads SEHNR; CDR2 reads FQNEAQ (reference sequence). This CDR3 comprises 15 residues. V was trimmed by 5 bases and J by 7 bases, leaving 21 bases between them. The CDR3 sequence: CASSPRVGGLYEQYF. In DNA, the CDR3 is TGTGCCAGCAGCCCAAGGGTCGGGGGGCTGTATGAGCAGTACTTC.

The genes are TRBV29-1 and TRBJ2-6, with D perhaps matching TRBD1 or TRBD2 (5 bases each). The CDR3 has 14 residues. Germline values: CDR1 SQVTM, CDR2 ANQGSEA. V lost 3 bases and J 3 bases, leaving 9 bases between the germline ends. CDR3 DNA: TGCAGCGTTGAGTCAGGGAGTGGGGCCAACGTCCTGACTTTC. It encodes CSVESGSGANVLTF.

This clone has only one observation. The chain combines TRBV19 with TRBJ1-5, with 7 nucleotides matching TRBD1. The CDR3 runs to 15 residues. With V trimmed by 10 bases and J by 0 bases, 9 bases remained unmatched. The germline CDR1 and CDR2 sequences are LNHDA and SQIVND (reference sequence). The CDR3 nucleotides read TGTGCCACCTCGGACAGGCTTTATAGCAATCAGCCCCAGCATTTT. Amino acids: CATSDRLYSNQPQHF.

This clone was seen a single time. This chain joins TRBV5-1 and TRBJ2-1; 11 bases map to TRBD2. CDR1 is SGHRS, CDR2 YFSETQ, per germline. CDR3 length: 16 amino acids. V trimming: 5 bases; J trimming: 2 bases; junction bases outside the gene matches: 6. The CDR3 DNA sequence: TGCGCCAGCAGGCGTATAGCGGGGGGGACCTACAATGAGCAGTTCTTC. Amino acid sequence: CASRRIAGGTYNEQFF. Looking up the rest from reference TRBV5-1 and TRBJ2-1 gives the full variable domain: KAGVTQTPRYLIKTRGQQVTLSCSPISGHRSVSWYQQTPGQGLQFLFEYFSETQRNKGNFPGRFSGRQFSNSRSEMNVSTLELGDSALYLCASRRIAGGTYNEQFFGPGTRLTVL.

The chain recombines TRBV19 with TRBJ1-5; tentative D call: TRBD1 (6 bases). The CDR3 spans 16 residues. Trimming stripped 6 bases from V and 0 bases from J, with 15 bases between. Germline values: CDR1 LNHDA, CDR2 SQIVND (reference sequence). This CDR3 reads CASRLDSGYSNQPQHF. In nucleotides, the CDR3 is TGTGCCAGTAGACTGGACAGCGGGTATAGCAATCAGCCCCAGCATTTT.

The rearrangement joins TRBV10-2 to TRBJ2-7; TRBD1 matches 7 bases. J was trimmed by 2 bases and V by 7 bases; bases with no gene match: 5. The CDR3 is made up of 13 amino acids. In germline, CDR1 is WSHSY, CDR2 SAAADI. The CDR3 is CASTRGQTYEQYF. The DNA for the CDR3 is TGCGCCAGCACCCGGGGACAGACCTACGAGCAGTACTTC.

The chain couples TRBV12-3 or TRBV12-4 to TRBJ2-5, with TRBD2 as a possible D gene (5 bases). V gave up 3 bases and J gave up 2 bases, with 7 bases separating them. CDR3 size: 13 residues. The CDR3 bases are TGTGCCAGCAGTTTGTCGGGGCAAGAGACCCAGTACTTC. This translates into CASSLSGQETQYF.